Below, one T cell receptor beta chain is given with its context. These data come from a study of T cell responses to AZD1222 COVID-19 vaccine. TCRdb keeps only in-frame clones here, not all; method: immunoSEQ multiplex PCR. The sample holds about 180,000 clones, 85% to 95% seen once. Per the germline V gene, CDR1 is LNHDA and CDR2 is SQIVND (reference sequence). Deletions cut 6 bases from V and 7 bases from J, with 15 bases between. The CDR3 totals 13 residues. The V call is TRBV19, the J call TRBJ1-2, with D uncertain. The receptor's source is an adult who received the AZD1222 COVID-19 vaccine. This sample comprised peripheral blood, obtained 28 days after the second AZD1222 dose. The CDR3 nucleotides are TGTGCCAGTAGCCCCCCCGGGCCCCTTGGCTACACCTTC. Translation gives CASSPPGPLGYTF. The full variable domain, its missing parts supplied by reference TRBV19 and TRBJ1-2, is DGGITQSPKYLFRKEGQNVTLSCEQNLNHDAMYWYRQDPGQGLRLIYYSQIVNDFQKGDIAEGYSVSREKKESFPLTVTSAQKNPTAFYLCASSPPGPLGYTFGSGTRLTVV.